This T cell receptor beta chain was captured in a study of tumor-infiltrating lymphocytes in localized non-small cell lung cancer. About the study: Several tumor histologies, both smoking statuses, and some post-neoadjuvant chemotherapy samples were included. From each patient, both tumor and uninvolved lung, non-adjacent to tumor, were sampled. Study-wide points: T-cell fraction did not differ between immunotypes IM1 and IM2.

Regarding this clone: The antigen is undetermined.

TCRdb's table, derived via immunoSEQ multiplex PCR, lists solely in-frame clones and lacks some. The sample yields approximately 24,000 clones, under 75% seen once. Germline CDR1 reads SGHDT; CDR2 reads YYEEEE. Trimming took 4 bases from V and 8 from J, leaving 19 bases between them. The CDR3 covers 15 residues. This receptor was identified in a human donor with non-small cell lung cancer. The V call is TRBV5-6, the J call TRBJ2-1, with D possibly being TRBD1 (6 bases). Sequences were obtained from lung tumor tissue. CDR3 protein: CASSEGHSGSHEQFF. In DNA form, the CDR3 reads TGTGCCAGCAGCGAGGGACATTCGGGTTCCCATGAGCAGTTCTTC. The variable domain in full, completed from reference TRBV5-6 and TRBJ2-1, reads DAGVTQSPTHLIKTRGQQVTLRCSPKSGHDTVSWYQQALGQGPQFIFQYYEEEERQRGNFPDRFSGHQFPNYSSELNVNALLLGDSALYLCASSEGHSGSHEQFFGPGTRLTVL.